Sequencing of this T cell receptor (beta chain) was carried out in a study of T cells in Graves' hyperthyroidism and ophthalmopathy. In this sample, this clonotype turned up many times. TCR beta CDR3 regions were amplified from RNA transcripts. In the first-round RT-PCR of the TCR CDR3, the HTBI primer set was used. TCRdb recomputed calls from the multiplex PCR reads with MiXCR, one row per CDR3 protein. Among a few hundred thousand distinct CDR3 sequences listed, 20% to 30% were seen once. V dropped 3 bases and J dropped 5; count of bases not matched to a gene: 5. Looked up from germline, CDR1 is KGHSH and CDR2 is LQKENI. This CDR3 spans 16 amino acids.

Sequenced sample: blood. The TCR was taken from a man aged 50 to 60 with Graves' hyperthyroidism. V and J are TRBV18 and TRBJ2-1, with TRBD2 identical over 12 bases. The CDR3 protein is CASSPLTSGSNNEQFF. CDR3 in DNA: TGTGCCAGCTCACCTCTGACTAGCGGGAGCAACAATGAGCAGTTCTTC.